This TCR beta chain was captured in a study of blood T cells in healthy people across ages. In the study overall: Template switching picked up about one barcoded beta molecule for each two T cells. General study findings and limits: Relative to aged donors, long-lived donors carried more naive CD4+ cells and displayed higher diversity. Significant beta diversity loss was already apparent by age 40, declining roughly linearly.

Trimming took off 1 base at V and 1 base at J, with 11 bases between the two ends. The CDR3 spans 15 residues. Germline V gene lookup returns CDR1 LGHDT and CDR2 YNNKEL (reference sequence). The second PCR ran roughly 6 to 12 cycles with a sample-barcoded 5' primer and J-beta primers. TCRdb processed the 5' RACE reads anew with MiXCR; each CDR3 protein has one entry. Here the sample spans about 1.6 million distinct CDR3 sequences, about 35% being singletons. Samples each yielded at least 5 micrograms of total RNA. This clonotype was counted between two and nine times. Its target is not known. The receptor's source is a woman aged 30 to 39 in good health. Source material: blood. The genes are TRBV3-1 and TRBJ2-7; D might be TRBD1 or TRBD2, each matching 6 bases. The CDR3 here is CASSQGRDNSYEQYF. The CDR3 bases are TGTGCCAGCAGCCAAGGGCGGGACAATTCCTACGAGCAGTACTTC.